The clone carrying this T cell receptor (beta chain) has ten or more counts. The CDR3 contains 12 residues. Germline V CDR1 and CDR2: DFQATT, SNEGSKA (reference sequence). With 3 bases removed from V and 1 base from J, the gap between germline ends came to 7 bases. The data are from a study of T cells in Graves' hyperthyroidism and ophthalmopathy. Amplification yielded TCR beta CDR3 regions, with RNA transcripts as the source. HTBI primers drove first-round RT-PCR of the TCR CDR3. TCRdb reprocessed the multiplex PCR reads with MiXCR, giving one entry per CDR3 protein. The repertoire holds around 440,000 distinct CDR3 sequences, with approximately 14% as singletons. Clinical symptoms, serum thyroxine and TRAb, thyroid ultrasound and orbital computed tomography together formed the diagnostic basis.

This clonotype was obtained from a woman aged 18-29 years with Graves' hyperthyroidism. The sample consisted of blood. This chain links TRBV20-1 with TRBJ2-7; maybe TRBD1 (5 bases). Here the CDR3 reads CSARTVSYEQYF. CDR3 nucleotides: TGCAGTGCTAGGACAGTTTCCTACGAGCAGTACTTC.